Each of the 18 T cell receptor beta chains below was sequenced from the same sample in a study of blood T cells in healthy people across ages. The use of a sample-barcoded 5' primer and a J-beta primer mix characterized a second PCR of about 7 to 12 cycles. MiXCR, run by TCRdb on the 5' RACE reads, gives a single entry per CDR3 protein. The data hold some 750,000 distinct CDR3 sequences, with about 20% observed a single time. Specimen: blood. All receptors come from a man between 65 and 85 years old in good health.

This chain uses TRBV28 with TRBJ2-6; D perhaps matches TRBD2 (7 bases). This CDR3 has 18 residues. Germline V CDR1 and CDR2: MDHEN, SYDVKM. Trimming removed 6 bases at V and 4 bases at J, with 22 bases between. CDR3 nucleotide sequence: TGTGCCAGCAGCGACCTAACAGGGAGGGCTACCGGGGCCAACGTCCTGACTTTC. Translation: CASSDLTGRATGANVLTF.

This clonotype was seen a handful of times. The rearrangement links TRBV29-1 to TRBJ2-1, with unresolved D. The CDR3 spans 13 residues. Germline V lookup: CDR1 SQVTM, CDR2 ANQGSEA. The ends were cut back, 2 bases at V and 1 base at J, with 6 bases in the middle. The CDR3 sequence: CSVEYLSYNEQFF. DNA for the CDR3: TGCAGCGTTGAATATCTTTCCTACAATGAGCAGTTCTTC.

V gene TRBV5-1 combines with J gene TRBJ2-3, with 10 positions matching TRBD2. Germline CDR1 and CDR2: SGHRS and YFSETQ. J gave up 5 bases and V 5 bases, and 8 bases lay outside the gene matches. The CDR3 sequence is 15 residues long. Here the CDR3 DNA reads TGCGCCAGCAGTCAAAGCGGGGGGGCCTTAGATACGCAGTATTTT. Protein product: CASSQSGGALDTQYF.

V and J are TRBV12-3 or TRBV12-4 and TRBJ2-1; 10 nucleotides agree with TRBD2. After removal of 4 bases from V and 4 bases from J, the junction contained 4 bases not matched to a gene. The CDR3 has 15 amino acids. CDR3 nucleotide sequence: TGTGCCAGCAGTTGGCAGCGGGAGGGTTACAATGAGCAGTTCTTC. Translated, it gives CASSWQREGYNEQFF.

This clonotype was seen a few times. J is TRBJ1-5 and V is TRBV10-3; D is uncertain. V dropped 2 bases and J dropped 3 bases, with 8 bases sitting between them. In germline, CDR1 is ENHRY, CDR2 SYGVKD. The CDR3 is made up of 14 amino acids. The CDR3 DNA follows: TGTGCCATCAGTGAGCACAGACCCAATCAGCCCCAGCATTTT. This sequence encodes CAISEHRPNQPQHF.

This clonotype showed up just a few times. This chain joins TRBV3-1 and TRBJ2-7; 14 bases align to TRBD2. The better agreement between TRBJ2-1 and the DNA end casts doubt on the J call. The germline V gene encodes CDR1 LGHDT and CDR2 YNNKEL (reference sequence). There are 18 residues in the CDR3. The CDR3 here is CASSQDQGTSGRGYEQFF. In DNA form, the CDR3 reads TGTGCCAGCAGCCAAGATCAGGGGACTAGCGGGAGAGGGTATGAGCAGTTCTTC.

This clonotype was counted a few times. The V and J genes are TRBV4-1 and TRBJ2-3; D is unresolved. The V and J ends lost 1 base and 4 bases respectively, with 9 bases between them. CDR1 and CDR2 (germline): MGHRA, YSYEKL. This CDR3 region has 14 residues. DNA of the CDR3: TGCGCCAGCAGCCAAGTTTTGCTTTCAGATACGCAGTATTTT. Translated, it gives CASSQVLLSDTQYF.

The V call is TRBV20-1, the J call TRBJ1-6, with D possibly matching TRBD1 (5 bases). V lost 0 bases to trimming and J lost 2 bases, with 11 bases between them. This CDR3 contains 16 residues. CDR1 is DFQATT and CDR2 is SNEGSKA in the germline V gene (reference sequence). The DNA of the CDR3 is TGCAGTGCTAGAGATCACGGGGCCACCTATAATTCACCCCTCCACTTT. Protein: CSARDHGATYNSPLHF.

V and J are TRBV5-5 and TRBJ2-4; no definite D call. V was trimmed by 2 bases and J by 3 bases, leaving 9 bases between them. CDR1 is SGHKS and CDR2 is YYEKEE in the germline V gene (reference sequence). This CDR3 contains 14 residues. CDR3 coding DNA: TGTGCCAGCAGCTTTTGGGTTGGCAAAAACATTCAGTACTTC. As protein: CASSFWVGKNIQYF.

The gene calls are TRBV7-9 and TRBJ2-3, with no clear D. This CDR3 region has 14 residues. The V gene's germline CDR1 is SEHNR and CDR2 FQNEAQ (reference sequence). Between the trimmed V and J ends, which lost 5 bases and 3 bases, there was a span of 12 bases. The CDR3 DNA follows: TGTGCCAGCAGCCTTATACTGGGGACAGATACGCAGTATTTT. Its translation: CASSLILGTDTQYF.

This clonotype has a handful of counts. The chain has TRBV4-1 and TRBJ1-1; no definite D call. The CDR3 sequence is 14 residues long. Between the trimmed V and J ends, which lost 4 bases and 4 bases, there was a span of 13 bases. Germline CDR1 reads MGHRA; CDR2 reads YSYEKL. The CDR3: CASSPGPITTEAFF. The CDR3 DNA is TGCGCCAGCAGCCCCGGGCCCATAACCACTGAAGCTTTCTTT.

In its sample, this clonotype was seen a few times. This chain links TRBV18 with TRBJ1-6, with D possibly being TRBD1 (6 bases). The V gene's germline CDR1 is KGHSH and CDR2 LQKENI. CDR3 length: 16 residues. V was pared by 3 bases and J by 7 bases, with 16 bases between. The CDR3 protein is CASSPKGQPNNSPLHF. As DNA, the CDR3 is TGTGCCAGCTCACCCAAAGGACAGCCAAACAATTCACCCCTCCACTTT.

This clonotype was observed a handful of times. V is TRBV7-8 and J is TRBJ2-3, with 11 bases that match TRBD2. This CDR3 is built from 17 residues. The germline V gene encodes CDR1 SGHVS and CDR2 FQNEAQ. The V segment lost 2 bases and the J segment 0 bases; nucleotides outside the gene matches: 4. The CDR3 DNA follows: TGTGCCAGCAGCTTACGGGCTAGCGGGGGGAGCACAGATACGCAGTATTTT. Protein product: CASSLRASGGSTDTQYF.

This clonotype showed up just a few times. The chain uses TRBV29-1 and TRBJ2-6; D not certain. Germline CDR1 SQVTM, CDR2 ANQGSEA. This CDR3 has 13 residues. V shed 3 bases and J shed 0 bases, with 3 bases lying between them. CDR3 bases: TGCAGCGTTGACAACTCTGGGGCCAACGTCCTGACTTTC. Residues: CSVDNSGANVLTF.

This clonotype turned up a few times. The chain joins TRBV18 to TRBJ2-2; possibly TRBD1 for D (6 bases). With 3 bases removed from V and 0 bases from J, the gap between germline ends came to 11 bases. The CDR3 consists of 16 residues. Germline values: CDR1 KGHSH, CDR2 LQKENI. CDR3 sequence (DNA): TGTGCCAGCTCACCCTTACAGGGATCGAACACCGGGGAGCTGTTTTTT. Translated, it gives CASSPLQGSNTGELFF.

The chain is built from TRBV18 and TRBJ2-1; possible D gene TRBD2, 6 bases. The CDR3 contains 14 residues. Germline V CDR1 and CDR2: KGHSH, LQKENI. V lost 5 bases to trimming and J lost 2 bases, with 10 bases between them. CDR3 sequence: CASSIRGTYNEQFF. The CDR3 nucleotides read TGTGCCAGCTCAATCCGGGGGACCTACAATGAGCAGTTCTTC.

Points on this clonotype: The junction does not match germline at one end; this may be a read error. The chain recombines TRBV20-1 with TRBJ2-7, with a weak D call TRBD1 (6 bases). CDR3 length equals 14 residues. The germline CDR1 and CDR2 sequences are DFQATT and SNEGSKA (reference sequence). DNA for the CDR3: TGCAGTGCTGGAGAGACAGGTCACCCCTACGAGCAGTACTTC. Amino acid sequence: CSAGETGHPYEQYF.

This clonotype was observed a handful of times. This chain connects TRBV20-1 to TRBJ1-2, with D unclear. The V gene's germline CDR1 is DFQATT and CDR2 SNEGSKA (reference sequence). V was pared by 6 bases and J by 4 bases, with 15 bases between. The CDR3 length is 13 residues. The CDR3 protein is CSAWRTESYGYTF. The CDR3 DNA sequence: TGCAGTGCCTGGCGGACGGAGAGCTATGGCTACACCTTC.